This T cell receptor beta chain stems from a study of T cells in Graves' hyperthyroidism and ophthalmopathy. Study-wide points: Blood also showed most of the thyroid clonotypes that were expanded above 0.001.

Germline V gene lookup returns CDR1 MNHNS and CDR2 SASEGT. This CDR3 contains 13 residues. With 3 bases removed from V and 7 bases from J, the gap between germline ends came to 9 bases. It was RNA transcripts that yielded the amplified TCR beta CDR3 regions. During a first-round RT-PCR of the TCR CDR3, the HTBI primer set was used. TCRdb re-called the multiplex PCR reads with MiXCR, one entry per CDR3 protein. The table includes 400,000 to 550,000 distinct CDR3 sequences, roughly 25% detected once. The table lists this clonotype with a few counts. Its specificity is not known. The chain carries TRBV6-1 and TRBJ2-2; perhaps TRBD2 as D (6 bases). This TCR was recovered from a woman in her twenties or thirties with Graves' ophthalmopathy. The material sequenced was blood. CDR3 in amino acids: CASSERGGGELFF. Here the CDR3 DNA reads TGTGCCAGCAGTGAGCGGGGTGGCGGGGAGCTGTTTTTT.